Sequencing of this T cell receptor beta chain was carried out in a study of blood T cell repertoires in COVID-19. Across the study: From the United States, Italy and Spain came samples of acute and convalescent COVID-19. From T cells, B-cell-depleted T cells, or PBMCs came the material, which was cDNA or gDNA.

There are 12 residues in the CDR3. The V gene's germline CDR1 is MNHEY and CDR2 SVGAGI. V lost 5 bases and J lost 10, with 12 bases in between. TCRdb keeps only in-frame clones here, not all; method: immunoSEQ multiplex PCR. The table has around 200,000 clones, 80% to 90% seen once. Source material: peripheral blood. The sequence derives from a woman in her forties or fifties with acute or convalescent COVID-19. The J gene is TRBJ1-5, the V gene TRBV6-5; D gene ambiguous. The CDR3 DNA reads as TGTGCCAGCAGTACTCCCGGGGTCCCCCAGCATTTT. The encoded protein is CASSTPGVPQHF.